The entry below describes one TCR beta chain. CDR3 length: 15 residues. Germline V gives CDR1 MDHEN, CDR2 SYDVKM. V was pared by 5 bases and J by 5 bases, with 9 bases of the junction left unmatched. This sample is part of a study of T cell changes during pregnancy in multiple sclerosis. Some clones are missing from TCRdb's copy, which holds only in-frame ones; the method was immunoSEQ multiplex PCR. The sample records roughly 120,000 clones, about 90% being singletons. This sequence joins TRBV28 and TRBJ1-2; 9 positions agree with TRBD1. Sequencing used peripheral blood, obtained in the third trimester of pregnancy. The TCR was taken from a female donor with multiple sclerosis, enrolled in a pregnancy study. The CDR3 DNA reads TGTGCCAGCAGTCCATACAGGGGGCTGTGGTATGGCTACACCTTC. It specifies CASSPYRGLWYGYTF.